The entry below describes one T cell receptor (beta chain). Its matching antigen is unknown. The data derive from a study of CD8 T cells in Susac syndrome. General study points: Regarding the TCR sequencing and HLA analysis, the study admitted that a relatively small number of individuals were involved.

FACS enriched CD8+ TEMRA cells, while bulk CD8+ and CD4+ were negatively isolated. V lost 6 bases and J 4 bases, leaving 12 bases between the germline ends. CDR1 is SQVTM, CDR2 ANQGSEA, per germline. This CDR3 comprises 12 residues. Random-hexamer reverse transcription was applied to about 0.5 to 1 ug RNA. The immunoSEQ assay covered 54 Vbeta and 13 Jbeta segments for CDR3. TCRdb reprocessed the immunoSEQ multiplex PCR reads with MiXCR, giving one entry per CDR3 protein. The sample yields 55,000 to 80,000 distinct CDR3 sequences, roughly 93% seen once. This sequence originates from a human donor with Susac syndrome. Sequenced sample: CD4+ T cells from PBMCs. This sequence joins TRBV29-1 and TRBJ1-1, with D hard to call. In nucleotides, the CDR3 is TGCAGCGTCCGGTGGGGTACCACTGAAGCTTTCTTT. It is translated as CSVRWGTTEAFF.